Described below is a single T cell receptor beta chain sequence and its context. Its antigen is unknown. The record has no base qualities; no much larger clone is one base away. This entry comes from a study of T cells after yellow fever vaccination (dated 2019 in TCRdb). As for the study more broadly: The SMART-Seq v4 Ultra Low Input RNA kit was used to prepare libraries from fractions with low cell numbers. To follow T-cell clones before and after both primary and booster YFV17D yellow fever vaccination, bulk TCR alpha and beta repertoires underwent longitudinal sequencing. Blood was collected at multiple timepoints before and after primary and secondary immunization, and bulk PBMC replicates and cell subsets were isolated. Two healthy male donors, one aged 18 to 29 and one aged 30 to 40 years, made up the cohort.

What the work shows at the level of the full study, not this receptor alone: A small fraction of clonotypes appeared in both the CD4 and CD8 compartments, likely as a result of convergent recombination. Most clones expanded after primary vaccination (almost 97% of CD4 and roughly 90% of CD8) were re-detected after the booster, suggesting that broad memory maintenance occurred. The secondary T-cell response was found to be weaker but faster than the primary response, with a peak reached on day 5 rather than on day 15. FACS-sorted repertoires could contain abundant contaminating clonotypes from the bulk population, so computational filtering was required. Because only two donors were included in the study, the extent to which the findings can be generalized is limited.

Explained via the paper, the treatment or condition label denotes: live attenuated yellow fever vaccine strain. Two biological replicates of bulk PBMCs were collected at each blood-draw timepoint. PBMCs were isolated from peripheral blood using a standard Ficoll-Paque protocol. RNA was extracted with TriZol from bulk PBMCs, CD4 and CD8 fractions, and dextramer-positive and dextramer-negative fractions. TCR cDNA was synthesized by 5'RACE template switching, through which a universal primer site and unique molecular identifiers were introduced. cDNA synthesis was primed from both the TCR alpha and TCR beta constant segments. Library amplification used two PCR steps, and the second PCR step added sample barcodes and sequencing adapters. Sequencing of libraries was performed on Illumina HiSeq 2500 (2x100 bp) or NovaSeq (2x150 bp). Per the authors' processing: Demultiplexing of reads and collapsing into UMI consensus sequences were performed with MIGEC, and V(D)J alignment was carried out with MiXCR. Clonotypes responding to the vaccine were identified with edgeR on replicate PBMC samples, with the criteria of FDR below 0.01 and a log2 fold change above 5 up to day 15. CD4 or CD8 identity was assigned to each bulk clonotype according to whether the clonotype was present at higher abundance in the sequenced CD4 repertoire or the sequenced CD8 repertoire. The public reads were reanalyzed by TCRdb: fastp trimming at Q25, MiXCR alignment, in-frame beta chains only. Duplicate CDR3 protein sequences are folded into a single record with the most common DNA and genes. Here the V and J calls rest on TCRdb's processing, not on the authors' analysis. Counted in this sample were around 590,000 distinct CDR3 sequences; around 12% of them appeared once. Under 15% of the sample is in the top ten clones.

This specimen was PBMCs, taken on the day of the yellow fever booster vaccination. The receptor's source is a young man who received the YFV17D yellow fever vaccine.

CDR3 reads: CASGGGRGQNQKKLFF. At the DNA level, the sequence is TGTGCCAGCGGGGGTGGGAGAGGGCAGAACCAAAAAAAACTGTTTTTT. The chain is encoded by TRBV6-1 joined to TRBJ1-4; perhaps TRBD1 is the D gene, with 5 bases matching. V is shortened by 8 bases, J by 9 bases, and the region joining them spans 25 bases. The CDR3 contains 16 residues, cysteine and phenylalanine counted. CDR3 DNA is the only sequence kept; it has 48 bases, read in frame from the first base. Reading the germline V gene gives CDR1 MNHNS and CDR2 SASEGT.